This is a list of T cell receptor beta chains from one sample in a study of T cells in Graves' hyperthyroidism and ophthalmopathy. TCRdb independently ran MiXCR on the multiplex PCR reads; one entry per CDR3 protein. This table has 550,000 to 650,000 distinct CDR3 sequences, 14% appearing once. The sample comprised blood. The receptors were gathered from a middle-aged woman with Graves' hyperthyroidism. Each CDR3 is given with its conserved first and last residue. The order of the fields is CDR3 length, V gene, J gene, clone size, D gene, CDR3 protein, CDR3 DNA. D genes are given only for firm matches. Not every row has a clone size; where given, it reads once, few, many or a size class.

CDR3 length: 15
V gene: TRBV28
J gene: TRBJ2-7
clone size: many
D gene: TRBD2
CDR3 protein: CASSSTSGSFYEQYF
CDR3 DNA: TGTGCCAGCAGTTCCACTAGCGGGAGTTTCTACGAGCAGTACTTC

CDR3 length: 14
V gene: TRBV14
J gene: TRBJ2-1
clone size: many
D gene: TRBD1
CDR3 protein: CASSWDRRYNEQFF
CDR3 DNA: TGTGCCAGCAGCTGGGACAGGAGATACAATGAGCAGTTCTTC

CDR3 length: 13
V gene: TRBV3-1
J gene: TRBJ1-6
clone size: few
D gene: NA
CDR3 protein: CASSQLESSPLHF
CDR3 DNA: TGTGCCAGCAGCCAGCTAGAGAGTTCACCCCTCCACTTT

CDR3 length: 15
V gene: TRBV28
J gene: TRBJ1-2
clone size: many
D gene: TRBD1
CDR3 protein: CASSLSGTGIYGYTF
CDR3 DNA: TGTGCCAGCAGTTTATCCGGGACAGGGATCTATGGCTACACCTTC

CDR3 length: 15
V gene: TRBV11-3
J gene: TRBJ2-1
clone size: many
D gene: NA
CDR3 protein: CASSLESSAYNEQFF
CDR3 DNA: TGTGCCAGCAGCTTAGAATCTAGCGCCTACAATGAGCAGTTCTTC

CDR3 length: 15
V gene: TRBV3-1
J gene: TRBJ1-2
clone size: NA
D gene: TRBD1
CDR3 protein: CASSQDPGQGYGYTF
CDR3 DNA: TGTGCCAGCAGCCAAGACCCTGGACAGGGTTATGGCTACACCTTC

CDR3 length: 15
V gene: TRBV5-1
J gene: TRBJ2-5
clone size: NA
D gene: NA
CDR3 protein: CASSPSGRRVETQYF
CDR3 DNA: TGCGCCAGCAGCCCATCAGGACGGCGGGTAGAGACCCAGTACTTC

CDR3 length: 13
V gene: TRBV7-8
J gene: TRBJ2-5
clone size: few
D gene: NA
CDR3 protein: CASSMGRWETQYF
CDR3 DNA: TGTGCCAGCAGCATGGGGAGGTGGGAGACCCAGTACTTC

CDR3 length: 17
V gene: TRBV28
J gene: TRBJ1-3
clone size: NA
D gene: TRBD1
CDR3 protein: CASSRSTGGASGNTIYF
CDR3 DNA: TGTGCCAGCAGTCGATCGACAGGGGGGGCCTCTGGAAACACCATATATTTT

CDR3 length: 16
V gene: TRBV19
J gene: TRBJ1-5
clone size: few
D gene: TRBD1
CDR3 protein: CASSIGQGAGNQPQHF
CDR3 DNA: TGTGCCAGTAGTATAGGACAGGGTGCGGGCAATCAGCCCCAGCATTTT

CDR3 length: 15
V gene: TRBV28
J gene: TRBJ2-5
clone size: NA
D gene: TRBD2
CDR3 protein: CASSLKLAGGETQYF
CDR3 DNA: TGTGCCAGCAGTTTAAAACTAGCGGGGGGGGAGACCCAGTACTTC

CDR3 length: 11
V gene: TRBV12-3/TRBV12-4
J gene: TRBJ2-7
clone size: NA
D gene: NA
CDR3 protein: CASSQIGEQYF
CDR3 DNA: TGTGCCAGCAGTCAAATAGGCGAGCAGTACTTC

CDR3 length: 15
V gene: TRBV12-3/TRBV12-4
J gene: TRBJ1-1
clone size: once
D gene: TRBD1
CDR3 protein: CASSPRTGGYAEAFF
CDR3 DNA: TGTGCCAGCAGTCCAAGGACAGGGGGGTACGCTGAAGCTTTCTTT

CDR3 length: 13
V gene: TRBV10-3
J gene: TRBJ2-7
clone size: NA
D gene: NA
CDR3 protein: CAISEVGGYEQYF
CDR3 DNA: TGTGCCATCAGTGAAGTGGGGGGTTACGAGCAGTACTTC

CDR3 length: 18
V gene: TRBV28
J gene: TRBJ2-5
clone size: many
D gene: NA
CDR3 protein: CASSLYLTSGAHQETQYF
CDR3 DNA: TGTGCCAGCAGCCTCTACCTTACTTCTGGGGCCCACCAAGAGACCCAGTACTTC

CDR3 length: 17
V gene: TRBV5-6
J gene: TRBJ1-5
clone size: few
D gene: TRBD1
CDR3 protein: CASSSELDRVSNQPQHF
CDR3 DNA: TGTGCCAGCAGCTCAGAGTTAGACAGGGTAAGCAATCAGCCCCAGCATTTT

CDR3 length: 15
V gene: TRBV19
J gene: TRBJ1-5
clone size: NA
D gene: TRBD1
CDR3 protein: CATQSQGNSNQPQHF
CDR3 DNA: TGTGCCACTCAATCACAGGGGAATAGCAATCAGCCCCAGCATTTT

CDR3 length: 14
V gene: TRBV5-4
J gene: TRBJ2-5
clone size: few
D gene: TRBD1
CDR3 protein: CASSQGQTKETQYF
CDR3 DNA: TGTGCCAGCAGCCAGGGACAGACAAAAGAGACCCAGTACTTC

CDR3 length: 13
V gene: TRBV2
J gene: TRBJ2-1
clone size: many
D gene: NA
CDR3 protein: CASSWAGSQEQFF
CDR3 DNA: TGTGCCAGCAGCTGGGCGGGAAGTCAAGAGCAGTTCTTC

CDR3 length: 13
V gene: TRBV5-1
J gene: TRBJ1-1
clone size: many
D gene: NA
CDR3 protein: CASRLGMNTEAFF
CDR3 DNA: TGCGCCAGCAGGCTGGGAATGAACACTGAAGCTTTCTTT

CDR3 length: 16
V gene: TRBV6-1
J gene: TRBJ1-1
clone size: many
D gene: NA
CDR3 protein: CASSEDGLYTNTEAFF
CDR3 DNA: TGTGCCAGCAGTGAAGATGGCTTATATACGAACACTGAAGCTTTCTTT

CDR3 length: 14
V gene: TRBV20-1
J gene: TRBJ2-1
clone size: few
D gene: TRBD2
CDR3 protein: CSERGGEASNEQFF
CDR3 DNA: TGCAGTGAACGGGGGGGAGAGGCCAGCAATGAGCAGTTCTTC

CDR3 length: 13
V gene: TRBV29-1
J gene: TRBJ2-7
clone size: many
D gene: NA
CDR3 protein: CSAGRSVPYEQYF
CDR3 DNA: TGCAGCGCCGGACGGAGCGTACCTTACGAGCAGTACTTC

CDR3 length: 20
V gene: TRBV6-1
J gene: TRBJ2-6
clone size: few
D gene: TRBD2
CDR3 protein: CANWGIPGLAGGTGANVLTF
CDR3 DNA: TGTGCCAACTGGGGGATACCGGGACTAGCGGGAGGGACGGGGGCCAACGTCCTGACTTTC

CDR3 length: 13
V gene: TRBV10-3
J gene: TRBJ2-7
clone size: NA
D gene: TRBD2
CDR3 protein: CATAGTSEYEQYF
CDR3 DNA: TGTGCCACCGCCGGGACTAGCGAATACGAGCAGTACTTC

CDR3 length: 16
V gene: TRBV24-1
J gene: TRBJ2-7
clone size: many
D gene: TRBD1
CDR3 protein: CATSDPKDRGSYEQYF
CDR3 DNA: TGTGCCACCAGTGACCCCAAAGACAGGGGGTCCTACGAGCAGTACTTC

CDR3 length: 14
V gene: TRBV20-1
J gene: TRBJ2-3
clone size: NA
D gene: TRBD2
CDR3 protein: CSATKGGRPDTQYF
CDR3 DNA: TGTAGTGCCACGAAGGGAGGGCGCCCAGATACGCAGTATTTT

CDR3 length: 16
V gene: TRBV28
J gene: TRBJ2-7
clone size: many
D gene: NA
CDR3 protein: CASSLPIGAGPYEQYF
CDR3 DNA: TGTGCCAGCAGTTTGCCGATAGGGGCAGGACCCTACGAGCAGTACTTC

CDR3 length: 16
V gene: TRBV19
J gene: TRBJ2-2
clone size: NA
D gene: TRBD2
CDR3 protein: CASSALLAGVVGELFF
CDR3 DNA: TGTGCCAGTAGTGCCCTACTAGCGGGAGTGGTCGGGGAGCTGTTTTTT

CDR3 length: 12
V gene: TRBV2
J gene: TRBJ1-1
clone size: many
D gene: NA
CDR3 protein: CASSERSLEAFF
CDR3 DNA: TGTGCCAGCAGTGAGAGGAGCCTTGAAGCTTTCTTT

CDR3 length: 14
V gene: TRBV7-8
J gene: TRBJ2-7
clone size: many
D gene: NA
CDR3 protein: CASSITDTTYEQYF
CDR3 DNA: TGTGCCAGCAGTATAACCGACACGACCTACGAGCAGTACTTC

CDR3 length: 16
V gene: TRBV27
J gene: TRBJ2-5
clone size: NA
D gene: TRBD1
CDR3 protein: CASSSGDRGTQETQYF
CDR3 DNA: TGTGCCAGTAGTTCCGGGGACAGGGGGACTCAAGAGACCCAGTACTTC

CDR3 length: 12
V gene: TRBV6-1
J gene: TRBJ2-1
clone size: many
D gene: TRBD1
CDR3 protein: CASSHRQGKQFF
CDR3 DNA: TGTGCCAGCAGCCACAGACAGGGCAAGCAGTTCTTC

CDR3 length: 12
V gene: TRBV20-1
J gene: TRBJ2-7
clone size: many
D gene: NA
CDR3 protein: CSARDWPDEQYF
CDR3 DNA: TGCAGTGCTAGAGATTGGCCGGACGAGCAGTACTTC

CDR3 length: 15
V gene: TRBV20-1
J gene: TRBJ2-3
clone size: NA
D gene: NA
CDR3 protein: CSASLRDLSTDTQYF
CDR3 DNA: TGCAGTGCTAGCTTGCGGGACCTAAGCACAGATACGCAGTATTTT

CDR3 length: 16
V gene: TRBV10-3
J gene: TRBJ2-2
clone size: NA
D gene: NA
CDR3 protein: CAISARAGLNTGELFF
CDR3 DNA: TGTGCCATCAGTGCGCGGGCAGGGCTCAACACCGGGGAGCTGTTTTTT

CDR3 length: 15
V gene: TRBV5-1
J gene: TRBJ2-5
clone size: NA
D gene: NA
CDR3 protein: CASSTGPSGQETQYF
CDR3 DNA: TGCGCCAGCAGCACGGGACCCTCGGGACAAGAGACCCAGTACTTC

CDR3 length: 14
V gene: TRBV20-1
J gene: TRBJ1-6
clone size: many
D gene: TRBD1
CDR3 protein: CSARTGIGISPLHF
CDR3 DNA: TGCAGTGCTAGGACAGGGATCGGTATCTCACCCCTCCACTTT

CDR3 length: 17
V gene: TRBV28
J gene: TRBJ2-5
clone size: many
D gene: TRBD2
CDR3 protein: CASSLVASGKREETQYF
CDR3 DNA: TGTGCCAGCAGTTTAGTGGCTAGCGGCAAAAGGGAAGAGACCCAGTACTTC

CDR3 length: 12
V gene: TRBV6-1
J gene: TRBJ2-1
clone size: NA
D gene: NA
CDR3 protein: CASIQGVNEQFF
CDR3 DNA: TGTGCCAGCATACAAGGCGTGAATGAGCAGTTCTTC

CDR3 length: 13
V gene: TRBV7-6
J gene: TRBJ2-1
clone size: many
D gene: NA
CDR3 protein: CASSAFGGNEQFF
CDR3 DNA: TGTGCCAGCAGCGCCTTCGGGGGTAATGAGCAGTTCTTC

CDR3 length: 15
V gene: TRBV12-3/TRBV12-4
J gene: TRBJ1-1
clone size: many
D gene: NA
CDR3 protein: CASSLNPRRNTEAFF
CDR3 DNA: TGTGCCAGCAGTTTAAACCCCCGCAGGAACACTGAAGCTTTCTTT

CDR3 length: 17
V gene: TRBV7-8
J gene: TRBJ2-5
clone size: few
D gene: TRBD2
CDR3 protein: CASSSSWTSGNQETQYF
CDR3 DNA: TGTGCCAGCAGCTCTTCTTGGACTAGCGGAAACCAAGAGACCCAGTACTTC

CDR3 length: 16
V gene: TRBV11-2
J gene: TRBJ2-7
clone size: many
D gene: TRBD2
CDR3 protein: CASSSGPGLAGYEQYF
CDR3 DNA: TGTGCCAGCAGCTCAGGACCGGGACTAGCGGGATACGAGCAGTACTTC

CDR3 length: 13
V gene: TRBV28
J gene: TRBJ2-7
clone size: NA
D gene: NA
CDR3 protein: CASRPRRDYEQYF
CDR3 DNA: TGTGCCAGCAGGCCCAGGAGAGACTACGAGCAGTACTTC

CDR3 length: 14
V gene: TRBV20-1
J gene: TRBJ1-1
clone size: many
D gene: NA
CDR3 protein: CSARDGGMNTEAFF
CDR3 DNA: TGCAGTGCTAGAGACGGGGGAATGAACACTGAAGCTTTCTTT